This T cell receptor (beta chain) was captured by sequencing in a study of siplizumab effects on memory and regulatory T cells (dated by TCRdb to about 2019). Regarding the study in general: The study examined how the anti-CD2 antibody siplizumab affects alloreactive T-cell subsets in allogeneic mixed lymphocyte reactions built from human PBMCs. Study-level results and caveats: Among mappable alloreactive CD4+ clones, an average Treg-derived fraction of almost 70% was observed with siplizumab, compared with roughly 27% in control reactions. Roughly 80-96% of proliferating CD4+ or CD8+ clones could not be assigned a naive or memory phenotype. The cumulative frequency of alloreactive sequences that could be traced back to unstimulated CD4+ memory T cells was significantly reduced by siplizumab. Unstimulated naive T cells appeared more diverse than memory T cells, and naive cells seemed to contribute substantially to the alloresponse. Whether proliferating Tregs from siplizumab cultures actually had suppressive function was not functionally confirmed. Because sequences at frequencies below about 10^-5 were poorly captured, only a minor fraction of alloreactive clones could be mapped back to unstimulated subsets.

About this clone: Its antigen specificity is not known. No qualities accompany the bases; no much larger clone lies one base away.

The library was prepared using the immunoSEQ multiplex PCR assay. The deep sequencing platform assayed around 10^5 TCR templates per sample. Genomic DNA extracted from sorted T cells was used for TCRbeta CDR3 sequencing. For the original study's pipeline: The R programming language was used for the clonal analysis of the TCRbeta CDR3 data. Comparing unstimulated samples against CFSE-low samples taken after the reaction was how alloreactive CD4+ and CD8+ clones were defined. By matching sequences to the repertoires of sorted unstimulated Treg and non-Treg cells, each alloreactive CD4+ clone was assigned a regulatory or non-regulatory origin. The table was pulled from immuneACCESS by TCRdb, which kept in-frame rearrangements only. Such tables lose some clones; where checked, under half of the loss comes from unresolved V genes, and the rest has no known cause. V and J calls and clone size are as listed in that table; D and trimming were resolved from the DNA. The sample has about 64,000 clones on record, around 96% of them singletons. The ten largest clonotypes hold around 0.093% of the sample.

Unstimulated CD4+ memory cells were also sequenced in three donor pairs, together with CD4+ naive, CD8+ TEMRA, CD8+ naive and CD8+ effector memory subsets. TCRbeta CDR3 sequencing was performed on sorted unstimulated T cells and on proliferating T cells recovered from mixed lymphocyte reactions. Fresh whole blood from about 11 HLA-typed healthy donors was used as the source from which PBMCs were isolated. Sequencing used naive CD8+ T cells sorted from blood. Explained via the paper, the cell subset or site label denotes: unstimulated naive T cells. The TCR comes from a human donor in good health.

The CDR3 protein is CASSFLDTRYEQYF. The bases are TGTGCCAGCAGCTTCTTGGACACCCGCTACGAGCAGTACTTC. The sequence is built from TRBV13 and TRBJ2-7; TRBD1 is a weak D gene call, 5 bases matching. CDR3 length: 14 amino acids, cysteine to phenylalanine. Here the CDR3 DNA is all that survives: 42 bases in frame from base 1. The germline V gene (reference sequence) provides CDR1 PRHDT and CDR2 FYEKMQ. V loses 3 bases of germline sequence and J loses 3 bases, and the interval between the two ends is 12 bases.